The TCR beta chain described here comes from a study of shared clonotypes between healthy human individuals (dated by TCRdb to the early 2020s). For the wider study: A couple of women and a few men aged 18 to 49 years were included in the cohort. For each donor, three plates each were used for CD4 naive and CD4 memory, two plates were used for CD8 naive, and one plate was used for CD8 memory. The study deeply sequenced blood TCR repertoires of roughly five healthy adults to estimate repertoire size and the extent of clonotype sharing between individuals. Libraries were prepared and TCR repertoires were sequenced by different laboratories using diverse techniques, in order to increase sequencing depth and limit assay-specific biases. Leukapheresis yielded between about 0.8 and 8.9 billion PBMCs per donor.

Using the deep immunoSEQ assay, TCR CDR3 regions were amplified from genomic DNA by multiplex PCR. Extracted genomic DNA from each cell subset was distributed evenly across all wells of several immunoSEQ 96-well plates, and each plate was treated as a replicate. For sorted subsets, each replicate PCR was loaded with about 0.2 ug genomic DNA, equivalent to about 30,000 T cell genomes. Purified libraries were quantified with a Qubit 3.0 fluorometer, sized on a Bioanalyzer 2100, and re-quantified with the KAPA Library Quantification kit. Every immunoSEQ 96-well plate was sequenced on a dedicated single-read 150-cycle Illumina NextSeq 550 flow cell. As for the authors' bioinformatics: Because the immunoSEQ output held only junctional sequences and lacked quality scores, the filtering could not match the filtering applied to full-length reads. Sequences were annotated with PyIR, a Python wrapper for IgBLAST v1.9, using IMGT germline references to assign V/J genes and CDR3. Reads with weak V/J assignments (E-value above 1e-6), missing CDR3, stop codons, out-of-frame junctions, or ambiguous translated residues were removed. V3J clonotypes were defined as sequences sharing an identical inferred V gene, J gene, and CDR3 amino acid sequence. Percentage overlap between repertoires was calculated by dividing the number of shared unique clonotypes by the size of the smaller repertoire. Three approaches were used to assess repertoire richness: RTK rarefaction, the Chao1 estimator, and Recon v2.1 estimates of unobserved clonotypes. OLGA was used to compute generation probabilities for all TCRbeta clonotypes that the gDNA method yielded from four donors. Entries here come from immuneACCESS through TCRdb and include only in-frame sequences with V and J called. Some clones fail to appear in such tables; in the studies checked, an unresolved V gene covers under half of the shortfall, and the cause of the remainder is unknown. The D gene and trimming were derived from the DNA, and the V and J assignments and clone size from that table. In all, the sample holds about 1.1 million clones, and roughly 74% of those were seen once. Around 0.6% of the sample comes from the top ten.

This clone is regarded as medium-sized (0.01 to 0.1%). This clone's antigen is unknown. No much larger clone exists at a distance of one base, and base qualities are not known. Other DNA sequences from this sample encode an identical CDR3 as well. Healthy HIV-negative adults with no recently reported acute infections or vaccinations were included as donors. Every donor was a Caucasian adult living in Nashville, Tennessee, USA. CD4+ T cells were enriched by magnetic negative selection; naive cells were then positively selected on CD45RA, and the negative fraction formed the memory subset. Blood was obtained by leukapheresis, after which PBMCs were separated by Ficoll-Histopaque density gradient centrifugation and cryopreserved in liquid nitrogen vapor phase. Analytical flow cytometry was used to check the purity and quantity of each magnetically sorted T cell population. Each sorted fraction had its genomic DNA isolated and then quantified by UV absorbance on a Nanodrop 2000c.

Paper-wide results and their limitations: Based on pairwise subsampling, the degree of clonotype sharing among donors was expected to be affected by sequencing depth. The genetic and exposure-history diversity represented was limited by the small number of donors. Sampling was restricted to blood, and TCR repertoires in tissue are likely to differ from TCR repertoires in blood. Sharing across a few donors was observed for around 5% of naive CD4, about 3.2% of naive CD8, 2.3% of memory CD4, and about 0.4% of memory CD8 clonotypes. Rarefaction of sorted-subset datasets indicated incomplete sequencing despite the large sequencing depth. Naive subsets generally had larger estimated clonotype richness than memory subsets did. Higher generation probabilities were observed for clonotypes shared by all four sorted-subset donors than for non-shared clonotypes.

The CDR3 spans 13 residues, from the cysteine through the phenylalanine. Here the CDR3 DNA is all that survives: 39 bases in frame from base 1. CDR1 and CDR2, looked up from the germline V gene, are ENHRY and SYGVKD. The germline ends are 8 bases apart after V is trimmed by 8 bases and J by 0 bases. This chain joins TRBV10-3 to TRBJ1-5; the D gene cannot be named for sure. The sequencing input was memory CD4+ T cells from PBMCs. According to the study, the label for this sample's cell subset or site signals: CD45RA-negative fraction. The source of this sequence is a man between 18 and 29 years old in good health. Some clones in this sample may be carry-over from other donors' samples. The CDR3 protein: CAIGTDSNQPQHF. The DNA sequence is TGTGCCATCGGAACCGATAGCAATCAGCCCCAGCATTTT.